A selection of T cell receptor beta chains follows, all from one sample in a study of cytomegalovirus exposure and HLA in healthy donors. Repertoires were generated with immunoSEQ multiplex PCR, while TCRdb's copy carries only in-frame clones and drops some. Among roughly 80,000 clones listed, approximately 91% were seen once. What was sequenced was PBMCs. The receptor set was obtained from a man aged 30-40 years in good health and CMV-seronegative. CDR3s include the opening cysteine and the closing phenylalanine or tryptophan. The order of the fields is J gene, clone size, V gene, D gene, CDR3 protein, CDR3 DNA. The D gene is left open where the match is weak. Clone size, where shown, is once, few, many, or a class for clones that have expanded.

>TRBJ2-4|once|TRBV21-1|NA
CASSKASSASDIQYF
TGTGCCAGCAGCAAAGCTAGTTCGGCTAGCGACATTCAGTACTTC
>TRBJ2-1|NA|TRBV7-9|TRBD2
CASSPGTTPYNEQFF
TGTGCCAGCAGTCCCGGGACTACCCCCTACAATGAGCAGTTCTTC
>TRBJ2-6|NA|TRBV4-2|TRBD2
CASSQLAGGGGANVLTF
TGTGCCAGCAGCCAACTAGCGGGAGGGGGTGGGGCCAACGTCCTGACTTTC
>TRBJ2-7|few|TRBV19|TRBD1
CASSEPDRLYEQYF
TGTGCCAGTAGTGAACCGGACAGGTTATACGAGCAGTACTTC
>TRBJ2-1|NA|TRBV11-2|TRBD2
CASTLAGGRYNEQFF
TGTGCCAGCACCCTAGCGGGAGGTCGCTACAATGAGCAGTTCTTC
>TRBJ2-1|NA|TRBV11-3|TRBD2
CASSFEGGGVSYNEQFF
TGTGCCAGCAGCTTCGAGGGCGGGGGGGTCTCCTACAATGAGCAGTTCTTC
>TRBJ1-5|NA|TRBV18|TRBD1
CASSPSSSLRQGAGNQPQHF
TGTGCCAGCTCACCGTCCTCAAGTCTACGACAGGGGGCGGGCAATCAGCCCCAGCATTTT
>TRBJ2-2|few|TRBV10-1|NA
CASSESLTGGELFF
TGCGCCAGCAGTGAGTCCCTGACAGGCGGGGAGCTGTTTTTT
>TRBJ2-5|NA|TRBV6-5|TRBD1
CASSYSITGGETQYF
TGTGCCAGCAGTTACTCGATAACAGGGGGTGAGACCCAGTACTTC
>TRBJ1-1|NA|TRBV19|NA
CASSPAGVKNTEAFF
TGTGCCAGTAGTCCAGCGGGGGTCAAGAACACTGAAGCTTTCTTT
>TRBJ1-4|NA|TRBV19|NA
CASSFDGSLNEKLFF
TGTGCCAGTAGTTTTGACGGGTCTCTTAATGAAAAACTGTTTTTT
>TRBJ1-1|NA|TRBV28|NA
CASSLSTQMNTEAFF
TGTGCCAGCAGTTTATCGACTCAGATGAACACTGAAGCTTTCTTT
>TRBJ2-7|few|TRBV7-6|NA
CASSLGNEQYF
TGTGCCAGCAGCCTGGGCAACGAGCAGTACTTC
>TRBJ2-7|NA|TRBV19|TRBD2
CASTQSGSSYEQYF
TGTGCCAGTACCCAAAGCGGGAGCTCCTACGAGCAGTACTTC